The next 24 T cell receptor beta chains were all read from a single sample in a study of blood T cell repertoires in COVID-19. Produced via immunoSEQ multiplex PCR; TCRdb's table is partial and in-frame only. The sample yields around 250,000 clones, roughly nine tenths seen once. The sequenced sample consisted of peripheral blood. The receptors were sampled from a man between 60 and 75 years old with acute or convalescent COVID-19.

As for this clone: This sample also contains other DNA sequences that code for the same CDR3. The chain is built from TRBV28 and TRBJ1-5; D is unclear. The CDR3 covers 14 residues. Deletions cut 7 bases from V and 1 base from J, with 11 bases between. Germline assignment: CDR1 MDHEN and CDR2 SYDVKM. CDR3 nucleotide sequence: TGTGCCAGCACCCCGGGGAGGAGCAATCAGCCCCAGCATTTT. Translating it yields CASTPGRSNQPQHF.

The chain links TRBV7-9 to TRBJ1-1; D is perhaps TRBD1 (6 bases). V lost 5 bases and J 0 bases, leaving 10 bases between the germline ends. The CDR3 is made up of 14 amino acids. The germline CDR1 and CDR2 sequences are SEHNR and FQNEAQ (reference sequence). The CDR3 nucleotides read TGTGCCAGCAGCATAGACAGGTTGAACACTGAAGCTTTCTTT. This codes for CASSIDRLNTEAFF. The full variable domain, with the rest looked up from reference TRBV7-9 and TRBJ1-1, is DTGVSQNPRHKITKRGQNVTFRCDPISEHNRLYWYRQTLGQGPEFLTYFQNEAQLEKSRLLSDRFSAERPKGSFSTLEIQRTEQGDSAMYLCASSIDRLNTEAFFGQGTRLTVV.

This clone appeared a single time. The chain joins TRBV7-3 to TRBJ2-2, with 11 bases aligning to TRBD1. Germline V gives CDR1 SGHTA, CDR2 FQGTGA. CDR3 length: 14 amino acids. Losses at the gene ends were 4 bases for V and 6 bases for J; bases not matched to a gene: 1. CDR3 residues: CASSSDRGPGELFF. The DNA of the CDR3 is TGTGCCAGCAGCTCGGACAGGGGGCCCGGGGAGCTGTTTTTT.

The chain has TRBV7-2 and TRBJ2-5; possible D gene TRBD2, 5 bases. The V gene lost 3 bases and the J gene lost 2 bases, with 13 bases spanning the gap. The CDR3 consists of 15 residues. The germline V gene has CDR1 SGHTA and CDR2 FQGNSA. Written as DNA, the CDR3 is TGTGCCAGCAGCTTGTACACTCCGGGACAAGAGACCCAGTACTTC. Amino acids: CASSLYTPGQETQYF.

The chain recombines TRBV5-1 with TRBJ2-7, with 9 bases lining up with TRBD1. The V gene end was trimmed by 4 bases and the J gene end by 0 bases; junction bases not matched to a gene: 2. The CDR3 loop spans 14 amino acids. The V gene's germline CDR1 is SGHRS and CDR2 YFSETQ. The CDR3 coding sequence is TGCGCCAGCAGCCGGACAGGGGACTCCTACGAGCAGTACTTC. This encodes CASSRTGDSYEQYF.

The chain combines TRBV6-2 or TRBV6-3 with TRBJ2-5; 7 bases line up with TRBD2. The V segment lost 0 bases and the J segment 4 bases; nucleotides outside the gene matches: 5. CDR3 length: 15 amino acids. Germline V gives CDR1 MNHEY, CDR2 SVGEGT. CDR3 bases: TGTGCCAGCAGTTACTCGGCGGGAGAGGGAGAGACCCAGTACTTC. This codes for CASSYSAGEGETQYF.

This chain uses TRBV19 with TRBJ1-5; D is uncertain. V was trimmed by 5 bases and J by 2 bases, leaving 7 bases between them. Per the germline V gene, CDR1 is LNHDA and CDR2 is SQIVND (reference sequence). The CDR3 spans 13 residues. CDR3 sequence: CASSEVGNQPQHF. In DNA, the CDR3 is TGTGCCAGTAGTGAGGTGGGCAATCAGCCCCAGCATTTT.

There are a few counts of this clone. The chain recombines TRBV19 with TRBJ1-4; a weak D match, TRBD1 (5 bases). Germline V gene data show CDR1 as LNHDA and CDR2 as SQIVND (reference sequence). CDR3 length equals 17 residues. V was cut by 2 bases and J by 8 bases, with 21 bases left in between. The CDR3 DNA sequence: TGTGCCAGTAGTATATCCCCAGCGGGACCTCGGGGGGAAAAACTGTTTTTT. Translating gives CASSISPAGPRGEKLFF.

The chain joins TRBV2 to TRBJ2-1; D may be TRBD2 (5 bases). In germline, CDR1 is SNHLY, CDR2 FYNNEI. This CDR3 region has 17 residues. The ends were cut back, 4 bases at V and 1 base at J, with 17 bases in the middle. For the CDR3, the DNA is TGTGCCAGCAGTGTCATTGACTCGGGAAATTCCTACAATGAGCAGTTCTTC. Protein: CASSVIDSGNSYNEQFF. Full variable domain (outside the CDR3, taken from reference TRBV2 and TRBJ2-1): EPEVTQTPSHQVTQMGQEVILRCVPISNHLYFYWYRQILGQKVEFLVSFYNNEISEKSEIFDDQFSVERPDGSNFTLKIRSTKLEDSAMYFCASSVIDSGNSYNEQFFGPGTRLTVL.

This sequence joins TRBV6-6 and TRBJ1-1, with D perhaps TRBD1 (6 bases). Germline V gene lookup returns CDR1 MNHNY and CDR2 SVGAGI (reference sequence). This CDR3 is 16 amino acids long. Trimming removed 5 bases at V and 1 base at J, with 17 bases between. The CDR3 sequence is CASSNTGIVGNTEAFF. In DNA, the CDR3 is TGTGCCAGCAGTAACACAGGGATTGTTGGGAACACTGAAGCTTTCTTT.

This chain joins TRBV10-2 and TRBJ2-3; TRBD2 matches at 15 bases. Per germline, CDR1 WSHSY and CDR2 SAAADI. This CDR3 is 14 amino acids long. V lost 10 bases to trimming and J lost 3 bases; unmatched junction nucleotides: 2. The CDR3 sequence: CATGTSGRTDTQYF. The CDR3 DNA reads as TGCGCCACCGGGACTAGCGGGAGGACAGATACGCAGTATTTT.

V gene TRBV6-5 combines with J gene TRBJ1-5; 7 nucleotides line up with TRBD1. CDR1 MNHEY and CDR2 SVGAGI come from the germline V gene. J lost 7 bases, V lost 7 bases, and 4 bases had no gene match. This CDR3 region has 12 residues. The CDR3 loop is CASNLQGQPQHF. CDR3 DNA sequence: TGTGCCAGCAACTTACAGGGGCAGCCCCAGCATTTT.

V usage is TRBV7-3 and J usage is TRBJ2-2; 10 positions match TRBD2. V lost 5 bases and J lost 2; bases outside the gene matches: 11. Germline assignment: CDR1 SGHTA and CDR2 FQGTGA. The CDR3 is 18 residues long. The CDR3 sequence is CASSQGIAGGRNTGELFF. The CDR3 nucleotides read TGTGCCAGCAGCCAAGGGATAGCGGGAGGCCGCAACACCGGGGAGCTGTTTTTT.

Comment on this clone: Other DNA sequences in this sample translate to the same CDR3. The chain employs TRBV12-5 and TRBJ2-5, with D uncertain. From germline, CDR1 is LGHNT and CDR2 FRNRAP. Trimming removed 1 base at V and 1 base at J, with 4 bases between. CDR3 length: 13 residues. The CDR3 DNA sequence: TGTGCTAGTGGTTTGGCGGTCCAAGAGACCCAGTACTTC. This translates into CASGLAVQETQYF.

The chain carries TRBV6-5 and TRBJ2-3, with 8 positions matching TRBD2. From germline, CDR1 is MNHEY and CDR2 SVGAGI. Trimming removed 8 bases from V and 6 bases from J; junction bases left unmatched: 7. This CDR3 contains 13 residues. The CDR3 sequence is CASGTSGADTQYF. The CDR3 nucleotides read TGTGCCAGCGGTACTAGCGGAGCGGATACGCAGTATTTT.

This clone was detected a few times. The chain joins TRBV21-1 to TRBJ1-2; TRBD1 reflects the table's D call only, with no check against the DNA. TRBV21-1 is an annotated pseudogene. The CDR3 has 10 residues. This chain's CDR3 is CASSTGGASF. The CDR3 nucleotides read TGTGCCAGCAGCACAGGGGGCGCCTCCTTC.

This chain connects TRBV6-6 to TRBJ2-5; 15 bases align to TRBD2. The junction had 6 bases not matched to a gene; V was cut back by 6 bases and J by 4 bases. The CDR3 runs 16 residues. In germline, CDR1 is MNHNY, CDR2 SVGAGI (reference sequence). The CDR3 DNA follows: TGTGCCAGCAGCAACGGACTAGCGGGAGGGACAGAGACCCAGTACTTC. Protein sequence: CASSNGLAGGTETQYF.

CDR3: CASSPLARGETQYF. CDR3 DNA: TGTGCCAGCTCACCACTGGCCAGAGGGGAGACCCAGTACTTC. The V and J genes are TRBV18 and TRBJ2-5; possible D gene TRBD2, 5 bases. The CDR3 totals 14 residues. The ends were cut back, 1 base at V and 5 bases at J, with 11 bases in the middle. The germline CDR1 and CDR2 sequences are KGHSH and LQKENI.

The rearrangement joins TRBV7-9 to TRBJ2-5; weak D call: TRBD1 (6 bases). The CDR3 sequence is 13 residues long. Deletions cut 5 bases from V and 2 bases from J, with 9 bases between. Germline CDR1 SEHNR, CDR2 FQNEAQ (reference sequence). In nucleotides, the CDR3 is TGTGCCAGCAGCCATGACAGGCAAGAGACCCAGTACTTC. Amino acid sequence: CASSHDRQETQYF.

The chain employs TRBV2 and TRBJ1-2; TRBD1 is a possible D gene (6 bases). There are 15 residues in the CDR3. Germline values: CDR1 SNHLY, CDR2 FYNNEI. V lost 6 bases and J 0 bases, leaving 14 bases between the germline ends. This chain's CDR3 is CASSLGQPANYGYTF. The CDR3 DNA reads TGTGCCAGCAGCCTAGGACAGCCAGCTAACTATGGCTACACCTTC.

In this sample, this clone turned up a few times. V gene TRBV11-3 combines with J gene TRBJ2-7, with 7 bases matching TRBD1. Germline V gene data show CDR1 as SGHNT and CDR2 as YENEEA. Trimming cost V 8 bases and J 2 bases; bases outside gene matches: 6. The CDR3 loop spans 13 amino acids. Written as DNA, the CDR3 is TGTGCCAGCTCAGAGGACAGGACCTACGAGCAGTACTTC. Amino acid sequence: CASSEDRTYEQYF.

V and J are TRBV4-2 and TRBJ2-1, with a tentative D call TRBD1 (5 bases). The CDR3 contains 15 residues. CDR1 is LGHNA and CDR2 is YNFKEQ in the germline V gene. V shed 2 bases and J shed 4 bases, with 12 bases lying between them. DNA for the CDR3: TGTGCCAGCAGCCAACCTGACAGTGTTTACAATGAGCAGTTCTTC. It translates to CASSQPDSVYNEQFF.

The chain uses TRBV7-3 and TRBJ2-2; maybe TRBD2 (5 bases). The length of the CDR3 is 17 residues. CDR1 SGHTA and CDR2 FQGTGA come from the germline V gene. Deletions cut 1 base from V and 0 bases from J, with 12 bases between. The CDR3 loop is CASSLNAGRANTGELFF. In DNA form, the CDR3 reads TGTGCCAGCAGCTTAAATGCGGGTCGCGCGAACACCGGGGAGCTGTTTTTT.

The V gene is TRBV20-1, the J gene TRBJ2-1; weak D call: TRBD2 (6 bases). Germline CDR1 and CDR2: DFQATT and SNEGSKA (reference sequence). Trimming took 3 bases from V and 4 from J, leaving 10 bases between them. The CDR3 contains 13 residues. CDR3 sequence (DNA): TGCAGTGCTAGTCTTAGCGGATACAATGAGCAGTTCTTC. Translated, it gives CSASLSGYNEQFF.